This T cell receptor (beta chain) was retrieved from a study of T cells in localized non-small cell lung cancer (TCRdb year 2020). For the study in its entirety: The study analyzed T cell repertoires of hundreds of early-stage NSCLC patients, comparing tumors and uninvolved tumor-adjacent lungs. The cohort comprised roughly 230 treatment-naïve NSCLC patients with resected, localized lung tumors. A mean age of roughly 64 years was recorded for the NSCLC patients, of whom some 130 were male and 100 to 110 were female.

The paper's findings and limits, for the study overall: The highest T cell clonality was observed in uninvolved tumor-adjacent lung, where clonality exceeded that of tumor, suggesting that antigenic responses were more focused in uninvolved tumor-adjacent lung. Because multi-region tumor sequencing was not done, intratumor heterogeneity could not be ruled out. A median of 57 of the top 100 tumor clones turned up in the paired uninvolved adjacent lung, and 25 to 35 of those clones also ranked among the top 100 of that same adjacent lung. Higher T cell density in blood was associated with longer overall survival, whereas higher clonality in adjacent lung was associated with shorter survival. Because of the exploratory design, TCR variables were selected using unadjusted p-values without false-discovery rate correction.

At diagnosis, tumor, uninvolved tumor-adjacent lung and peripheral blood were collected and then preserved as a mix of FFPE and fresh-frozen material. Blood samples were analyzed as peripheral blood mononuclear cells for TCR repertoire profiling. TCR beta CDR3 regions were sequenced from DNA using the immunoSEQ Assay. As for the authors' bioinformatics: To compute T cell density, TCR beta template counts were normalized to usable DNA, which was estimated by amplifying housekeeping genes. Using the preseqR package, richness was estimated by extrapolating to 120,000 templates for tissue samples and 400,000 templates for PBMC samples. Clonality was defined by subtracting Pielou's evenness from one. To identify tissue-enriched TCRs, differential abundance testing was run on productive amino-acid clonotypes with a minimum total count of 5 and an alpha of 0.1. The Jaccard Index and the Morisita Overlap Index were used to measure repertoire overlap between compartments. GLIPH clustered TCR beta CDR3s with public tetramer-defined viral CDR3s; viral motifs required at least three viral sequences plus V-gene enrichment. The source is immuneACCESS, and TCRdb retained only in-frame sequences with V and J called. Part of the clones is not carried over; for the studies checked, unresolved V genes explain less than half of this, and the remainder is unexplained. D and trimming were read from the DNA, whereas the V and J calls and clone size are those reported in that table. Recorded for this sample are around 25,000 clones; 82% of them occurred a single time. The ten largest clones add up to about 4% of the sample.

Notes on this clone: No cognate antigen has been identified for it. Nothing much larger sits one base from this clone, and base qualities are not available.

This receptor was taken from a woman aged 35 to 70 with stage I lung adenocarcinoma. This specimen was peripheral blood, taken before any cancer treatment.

The CDR3 here reads CASSFTGPLETQYF. The nucleotide sequence reads as follows: TGTGCCAGCAGCTTCACGGGCCCCCTGGAGACCCAGTACTTC. The V and J genes are TRBV7-9 and TRBJ2-5, with the D gene uncertain. The V and J ends are trimmed by 3 bases and 5 bases, leaving 13 bases between them. CDR3 length: 14 amino acids, cysteine to phenylalanine. This entry keeps only the CDR3 DNA: 42 bases, framed from base 1. CDR1 SEHNR and CDR2 FQNEAQ were looked up in the germline V gene (reference sequence).